Listed below are T cell receptor beta chains from one sample, sequenced in a study of sequential checkpoint blockade in melanoma. Sequencing was performed with immunoSEQ multiplex PCR; in TCRdb, only in-frame clones are kept and a portion is missing. The data contain approximately 15,000 clones, roughly 71% of them singletons. Sequenced material: CD8+ T cells sorted from blood (inferred from file names), taken from a patient given nivolumab and ipilimumab in sequence. Source of these receptors: a human donor with melanoma. The CDR3 runs from the conserved cysteine through the conserved F or W. Each record gives: D gene, clone size, J gene, V gene, CDR3 protein, CDR3 DNA. D genes are given only for firm matches. Clone size, where shown, is once, few, many, or a class for clones that have expanded.

>-|-|TRBJ2-1|TRBV28
CAVLERSWNEQFF
TGTGCCGTCCTGGAGCGGAGTTGGAATGAGCAGTTCTTC
>TRBD2|-|TRBJ2-5|TRBV7-2
CASSLGLAGYQETQYF
TGTGCCAGCAGCTTAGGCCTAGCGGGATATCAAGAGACCCAGTACTTC
>-|few|TRBJ2-1|TRBV7-6
CASSPGQNNEQFF
TGTGCCAGCAGCCCTGGACAGAATAATGAGCAGTTCTTC
>TRBD2|-|TRBJ2-7|TRBV27
CASSLYGMGLAGAKISYEQYF
TGTGCCAGCAGTTTATACGGAATGGGACTAGCGGGAGCGAAAATCTCCTACGAGCAGTACTTC
>-|-|TRBJ2-5|TRBV4-3
CASSQELVETQYF
TGCGCCAGCAGCCAAGAACTAGTGGAGACCCAGTACTTC
>-|few|TRBJ2-6|TRBV7-9
CASSLAGTLTGANVLTF
TGTGCCAGCAGCTTAGCGGGCACTCTTACTGGGGCCAACGTCCTGACTTTC
>TRBD2|-|TRBJ2-1|TRBV7-9
CASSGTSGGSNEQFF
TGTGCCAGCAGCGGGACTAGCGGGGGCTCCAATGAGCAGTTCTTC
>-|-|TRBJ2-3|TRBV5-5
CASRVYRVERSTDTQYF
TGTGCCAGCAGAGTATACAGGGTGGAAAGGAGCACAGATACGCAGTATTTT
>-|few|TRBJ1-1|TRBV9
CASSLTGNNPEAFF
TGTGCCAGCAGCCTGACAGGAAATAACCCTGAAGCTTTCTTT
>-|-|TRBJ2-7|TRBV6-6
CASSYSPAYEQYF
TGTGCCAGCAGTTACTCTCCTGCCTACGAGCAGTACTTC
>TRBD2|once|TRBJ2-5|TRBV7-6
CASSPGPSSGDYQETQYF
TGTGCCAGCAGCCCGGGACCTTCTAGCGGGGATTACCAAGAGACCCAGTACTTC
>-|few|TRBJ2-3|TRBV9
CASTPSGGGSTDTQYF
TGTGCCAGCACCCCATCGGGCGGGGGCAGCACAGATACGCAGTATTTT
>-|once|TRBJ2-7|TRBV15
CATSREQARDEQYF
TGTGCCACCAGCAGAGAACAGGCAAGGGACGAGCAGTACTTC
>-|-|TRBJ2-1|TRBV30
CAWSVQEGRDEQFF
TGTGCCTGGAGTGTACAGGAGGGCCGGGATGAGCAGTTCTTC
>-|-|TRBJ1-1|TRBV6-1
CASSYPTTGSF
TGTGCCAGCAGTTATCCTACCACGGGGTCTTTC
>-|few|TRBJ2-5|TRBV5-8
CASSFPRRGKETQYF
TGTGCCAGCAGCTTTCCCAGAAGGGGCAAAGAGACCCAGTACTTC
>-|-|TRBJ1-2|TRBV13
CASSFLAGAEFGRGYTF
TGTGCCAGCAGCTTTCTGGCAGGGGCGGAATTTGGTCGTGGCTACACCTTC
>TRBD2|-|TRBJ2-1|TRBV25-1
CASSAIAGLFYNEQFF
TGTGCCAGCAGTGCCATAGCGGGACTTTTTTACAATGAGCAGTTCTTC
>TRBD1|few|TRBJ2-5|TRBV7-6
CASSFPQDRDFSETQYF
TGTGCCAGCAGCTTTCCCCAGGACAGGGATTTTTCGGAGACCCAGTACTTC
>TRBD1|few|TRBJ2-7|TRBV7-9
CASNPGQGYEQYF
TGTGCCAGCAACCCTGGACAGGGGTACGAGCAGTACTTC
>-|few|TRBJ2-3|TRBV2
CASSPQIWTEESTDTQYF
TGTGCCAGCAGTCCGCAAATTTGGACAGAAGAATCCACAGATACGCAGTATTTT
>-|-|TRBJ2-5|TRBV5-1
CASSLDGSSPRSIGTQYF
TGCGCCAGCAGCTTGGACGGGAGCAGCCCGCGCAGCATAGGGACCCAGTACTTC
>TRBD2|-|TRBJ2-2|TRBV5-5
CASIAGGPTGELFF
TGTGCCAGCATAGCGGGGGGACCCACCGGGGAGCTGTTTTTT
>-|once|TRBJ2-7|TRBV25-1
CASSARLGYEQYF
TGTGCCAGCAGTGCCCGACTAGGTTACGAGCAGTACTTC
>TRBD1|-|TRBJ2-1|TRBV27
CASSLGQGTYNEQFF
TGTGCCAGCAGTTTGGGACAGGGTACCTACAATGAGCAGTTCTTC
>-|once|TRBJ2-7|TRBV4-1
CASSQERGNSYEQYF
TGCGCCAGCAGCCAAGAGAGGGGGAACTCCTACGAGCAGTACTTC
>-|-|TRBJ2-3|TRBV9
CASSVANAADTQYF
TGTGCCAGCAGCGTAGCTAATGCGGCAGATACGCAGTATTTT
>TRBD2|-|TRBJ2-1|TRBV27
CASSLFTLAGGQNEQFF
TGTGCCAGCAGTTTATTTACTCTAGCGGGGGGCCAGAATGAGCAGTTCTTC
>TRBD2|once|TRBJ2-3|TRBV5-1
CASSLLWEGGTDTQYF
TGCGCCAGCAGCTTATTGTGGGAGGGCGGCACAGATACGCAGTATTTT
>TRBD1|medium-sized|TRBJ1-2|TRBV9
CASSHPTFPGQGESGYTF
TGTGCCAGCAGCCACCCAACCTTTCCAGGACAGGGGGAAAGTGGCTACACCTTC
>-|-|TRBJ2-1|TRBV7-7
CASSFGSGDYNEQFF
TGTGCCAGCAGCTTTGGTAGCGGAGACTACAATGAGCAGTTCTTC